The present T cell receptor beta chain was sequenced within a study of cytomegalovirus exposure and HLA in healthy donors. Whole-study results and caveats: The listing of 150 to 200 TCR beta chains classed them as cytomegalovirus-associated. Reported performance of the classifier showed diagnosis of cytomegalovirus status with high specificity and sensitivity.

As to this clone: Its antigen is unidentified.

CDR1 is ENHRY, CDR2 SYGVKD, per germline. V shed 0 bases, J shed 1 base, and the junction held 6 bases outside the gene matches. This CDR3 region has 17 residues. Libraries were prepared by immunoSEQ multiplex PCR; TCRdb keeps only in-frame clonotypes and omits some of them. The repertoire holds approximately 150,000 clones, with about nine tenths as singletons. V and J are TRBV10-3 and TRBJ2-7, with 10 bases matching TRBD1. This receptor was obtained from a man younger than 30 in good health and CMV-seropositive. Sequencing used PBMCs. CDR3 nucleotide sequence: TGTGCCATCAGTGAGTCCGACGACAGGGGGCCTTCCTACGAGCAGTACTTC. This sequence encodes CAISESDDRGPSYEQYF.